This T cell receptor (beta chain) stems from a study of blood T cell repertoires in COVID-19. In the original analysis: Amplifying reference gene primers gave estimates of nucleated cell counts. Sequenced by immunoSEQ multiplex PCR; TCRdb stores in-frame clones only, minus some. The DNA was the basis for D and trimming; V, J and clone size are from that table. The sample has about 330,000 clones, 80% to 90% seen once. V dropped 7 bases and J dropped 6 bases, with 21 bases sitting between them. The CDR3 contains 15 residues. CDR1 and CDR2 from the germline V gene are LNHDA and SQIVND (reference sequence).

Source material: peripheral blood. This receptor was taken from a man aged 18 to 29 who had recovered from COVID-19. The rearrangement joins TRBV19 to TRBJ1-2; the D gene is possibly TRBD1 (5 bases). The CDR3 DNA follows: TGTGCCAGTACCTTAGCCGGCGGGGGGAATCATGGCTACACCTTC. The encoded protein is CASTLAGGGNHGYTF.